The 15 T cell receptor beta chains listed next were all sequenced from one sample in a study of identical twins. MiXCR was run by TCRdb on the 5' RACE reads, yielding one entry per CDR3 protein. The sample lists 200,000 to 250,000 distinct CDR3 sequences, 7.5% occurring once. These data are also associated with another study on yellow fever vaccine responses in identical twins.

Sequencing was done on a sample of memory (CD45RO+) T cells sorted from blood. These receptors all stem from a woman in her late teens or twenties in good health.

In this sample, this clonotype turned up a few times. The germline gene is not matched at one end of the junction; a read error may be the cause. This rearrangement joins TRBV7-7 to TRBJ2-1; 10 bases fit TRBD1. CDR1 and CDR2 (germline): SSHAT, FNYEAQ (reference sequence). The CDR3 sequence is 15 residues long. In DNA, the CDR3 is TGTGCTAGCAGCGTGGGACAGGGGCTGAACAATGAGCAGTTCTTC. Translating gives CASSVGQGLNNEQFF.

This rearrangement joins TRBV5-1 to TRBJ2-2, with 7 bases identical to TRBD1. The CDR3 contains 18 residues. With V trimmed by 4 bases and J by 3 bases, 15 bases remained unmatched. Germline V lookup: CDR1 SGHRS, CDR2 YFSETQ. As DNA, the CDR3 is TGCGCCAGCAGCCCTACCGCCGGGACAGTTATTTACACCGGGGAGCTGTTTTTT. Encoded protein: CASSPTAGTVIYTGELFF.

For the CDR3, the DNA is TGCAGTGCTAGCGGCCAGGGGGAAGTTTATGAAAAACTGTTTTTT. It codes for CSASGQGEVYEKLFF. This chain joins TRBV20-1 and TRBJ1-4, with 7 bases identical to TRBD1. CDR1 and CDR2 from the germline V gene are DFQATT and SNEGSKA (reference sequence). The CDR3 extends over 15 amino acids. J was trimmed by 6 bases and V by 3 bases; bases with no gene match: 10.

There are a few counts of this clonotype. This sequence joins TRBV20-1 and TRBJ2-5, with a tentative D call TRBD2 (6 bases). The CDR3 is made up of 14 amino acids. Germline V gives CDR1 DFQATT, CDR2 SNEGSKA (reference sequence). Trimming cost V 1 base and J 2 bases, with 11 bases left between them. The CDR3 spells CSARAGDFQETQYF. CDR3 coding DNA: TGCAGTGCTAGAGCGGGGGATTTTCAAGAGACCCAGTACTTC.

This clonotype was detected many times. V gene TRBV6-5 combines with J gene TRBJ2-5; TRBD2 matches at 15 bases. The CDR3 extends over 19 amino acids. Germline assignment: CDR1 MNHEY and CDR2 SVGAGI. V shed 0 bases, J shed 1 base, and the junction held 6 bases outside the gene matches. The CDR3 region is CASSYSGLAGGGSQETQYF. In DNA form, the CDR3 reads TGTGCCAGCAGTTACTCGGGACTAGCGGGAGGAGGGTCCCAAGAGACCCAGTACTTC.

This chain links TRBV30 with TRBJ2-2; D gene ambiguous. The germline V gene has CDR1 GTSNPN and CDR2 SVGIG (reference sequence). V was cut by 6 bases and J by 3 bases, with 5 bases left in between. The CDR3 extends over 11 amino acids. The CDR3 loop is CACAYTGELFF. CDR3 in DNA: TGTGCCTGTGCTTACACCGGGGAGCTGTTTTTT.

V is TRBV5-5 and J is TRBJ2-5, with D hard to call. The germline V and J ends were trimmed by 9 bases and 4 bases, with 16 bases remaining between them. Germline-derived CDR1 and CDR2 are SGHKS and YYEKEE (reference sequence). This CDR3 is built from 13 residues. CDR3: CAMGVGLVETQYF. CDR3 bases: TGTGCCATGGGCGTTGGGCTCGTAGAGACCCAGTACTTC.

This clonotype has more than one count but fewer than ten. The gene calls are TRBV5-1 and TRBJ2-7; 11 positions agree with TRBD2. The germline CDR1 and CDR2 sequences are SGHRS and YFSETQ. V was pared by 4 bases and J by 2 bases, with 14 bases of the junction left unmatched. The CDR3 is 18 amino acids. CDR3: CASSPRGLLAGATYEQYF. CDR3 sequence (DNA): TGCGCCAGCAGCCCTCGAGGGCTACTAGCGGGGGCCACCTACGAGCAGTACTTC.

This clonotype came up many times. The chain carries TRBV6-2 or TRBV6-3 and TRBJ2-5, with D possibly being TRBD1 or TRBD2 (6 bases each). Germline V gene sequence: CDR1 MNHEY, CDR2 SVGEGT. The length of the CDR3 is 14 residues. V was shortened by 7 bases and J by 1 base, with 13 bases between the two germline ends. The CDR3, as DNA: TGTGCCAGCACCCGGCGGGACATCCAAGAGACCCAGTACTTC. Residues: CASTRRDIQETQYF.

This clonotype was detected ten times or more. CDR3: CASSVAGTGYEQYF. CDR3 sequence (DNA): TGTGCCAGCAGTGTCGCCGGGACAGGCTACGAGCAGTACTTC. V usage is TRBV12-3 or TRBV12-4 and J usage is TRBJ2-7; 8 bases align to TRBD1. V lost 5 bases, J lost 3 bases, and 6 bases stayed unmatched. This CDR3 spans 14 amino acids.

This clonotype has more than one count but fewer than ten. V gene TRBV20-1 combines with J gene TRBJ2-5, with 15 bases identical to TRBD2. There are 20 residues in the CDR3. Germline V gene lookup returns CDR1 DFQATT and CDR2 SNEGSKA (reference sequence). The junction had 16 bases not matched to a gene; V was cut back by 4 bases and J by 1 base. CDR3 region: CSAKPYGDGTSGGPQETQYF. CDR3 nucleotides: TGCAGTGCTAAACCCTATGGTGACGGGACTAGCGGGGGGCCCCAAGAGACCCAGTACTTC.

The V gene is TRBV6-1, the J gene TRBJ2-7; D possibly corresponds to TRBD1 (5 bases). This CDR3 contains 19 residues. Deletions cut 5 bases from V and 1 base from J, with 27 bases between. Germline V gene lookup returns CDR1 MNHNS and CDR2 SASEGT. The DNA of the CDR3 is TGTGCCAGCAGTCCATACAGGCGGCGGAAGGGATTCAATTCCTACGAGCAGTACTTC. Its protein product is CASSPYRRRKGFNSYEQYF.

This clonotype was seen many times. V and J are TRBV4-3 and TRBJ2-7; D is unresolved. Trimming removed 1 base from V and 1 base from J, with 11 bases in between. Germline values: CDR1 LGHNA, CDR2 YSLEER. The CDR3 has 15 residues. Here the CDR3 DNA reads TGCGCCAGCAGCCAAGTACGGACGCCGTCCTACGAGCAGTACTTC. Amino acids: CASSQVRTPSYEQYF.

The rearrangement links TRBV6-2 or TRBV6-3 to TRBJ2-5; D call uncertain. Trimming left V 3 bases short and J 3 bases short, with 8 bases between. Germline lookup yields CDR1 MNHEY and CDR2 SVGEGT. The CDR3 spans 13 residues. CDR3 sequence (DNA): TGTGCCAGCAGTTATGACGAGAAAGAGACCCAGTACTTC. It translates to CASSYDEKETQYF.

This clonotype was observed at least ten times. The chain is built from TRBV20-1 and TRBJ1-5; unclear D gene. The CDR3 is made up of 14 amino acids. V was clipped by 1 base and J by 0 bases, with 7 bases between them. CDR1 is DFQATT and CDR2 is SNEGSKA in the germline V gene (reference sequence). CDR3 DNA: TGCAGTGCTAGAGTTTCTGGTAGCAATCAGCCCCAGCATTTT. Residues: CSARVSGSNQPQHF.